This T cell receptor (beta chain) was sequenced in a study of cytomegalovirus exposure and HLA in healthy donors. The study, taken as a whole, reports: In vitro assays verified that three CMV-associated chains recognized CMV antigens specifically. Rates of TCR association differed by HLA locus in a later analysis, with DRB1 highest and HLA-C lowest. The authors judged a highly shared variant cluster likely a sequencing artifact.

Germline V gene lookup returns CDR1 GTSNPN and CDR2 SVGIG (reference sequence). CDR3 length: 14 amino acids. V lost 2 bases, J lost 2 bases, and 2 bases stayed unmatched. 13 Jbeta primers and 60 Vbeta primers were used for the PCR. Sequencing was performed with immunoSEQ multiplex PCR; in TCRdb, only in-frame clones are kept and a portion is missing. This sample has fewer than 200,000 clones, with just over 70% found just once. Comments on this clone: No antigen is known for it.

The TCR originated in a human donor in good health. The material sequenced was PBMCs. The chain links TRBV30 to TRBJ1-5, with 8 bases lining up with TRBD1. The CDR3 sequence is CAWSQGAGNQPQHF. CDR3 sequence (DNA): TGTGCCTGGAGTCAGGGGGCGGGCAATCAGCCCCAGCATTTT.